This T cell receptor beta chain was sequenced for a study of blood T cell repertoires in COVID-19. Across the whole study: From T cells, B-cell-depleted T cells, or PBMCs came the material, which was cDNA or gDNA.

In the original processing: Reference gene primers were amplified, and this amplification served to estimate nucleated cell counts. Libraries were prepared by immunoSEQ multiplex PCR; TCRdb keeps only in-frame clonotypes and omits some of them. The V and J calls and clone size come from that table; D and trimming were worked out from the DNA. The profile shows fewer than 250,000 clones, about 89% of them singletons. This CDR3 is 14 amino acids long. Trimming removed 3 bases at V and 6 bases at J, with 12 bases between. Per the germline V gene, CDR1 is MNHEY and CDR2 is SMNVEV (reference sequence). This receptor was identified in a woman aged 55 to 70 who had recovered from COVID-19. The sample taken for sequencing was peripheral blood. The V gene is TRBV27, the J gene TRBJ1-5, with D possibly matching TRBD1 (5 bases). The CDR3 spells CASSFVQGGQPQHF. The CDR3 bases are TGTGCCAGCAGTTTTGTGCAGGGCGGTCAGCCCCAGCATTTT.